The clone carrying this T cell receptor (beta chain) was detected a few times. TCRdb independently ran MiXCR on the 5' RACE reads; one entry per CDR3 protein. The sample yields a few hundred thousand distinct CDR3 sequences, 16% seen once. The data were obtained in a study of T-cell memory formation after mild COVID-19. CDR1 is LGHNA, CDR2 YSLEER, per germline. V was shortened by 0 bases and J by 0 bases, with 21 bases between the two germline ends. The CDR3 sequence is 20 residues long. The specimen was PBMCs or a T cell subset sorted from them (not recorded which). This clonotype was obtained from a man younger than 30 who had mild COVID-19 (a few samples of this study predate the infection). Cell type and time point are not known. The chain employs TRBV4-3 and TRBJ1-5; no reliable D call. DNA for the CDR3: TGCGCCAGCAGCCAAGATGGCAGTAACGGGAATCCCCCTAGCAATCAGCCCCAGCATTTT. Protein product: CASSQDGSNGNPPSNQPQHF.